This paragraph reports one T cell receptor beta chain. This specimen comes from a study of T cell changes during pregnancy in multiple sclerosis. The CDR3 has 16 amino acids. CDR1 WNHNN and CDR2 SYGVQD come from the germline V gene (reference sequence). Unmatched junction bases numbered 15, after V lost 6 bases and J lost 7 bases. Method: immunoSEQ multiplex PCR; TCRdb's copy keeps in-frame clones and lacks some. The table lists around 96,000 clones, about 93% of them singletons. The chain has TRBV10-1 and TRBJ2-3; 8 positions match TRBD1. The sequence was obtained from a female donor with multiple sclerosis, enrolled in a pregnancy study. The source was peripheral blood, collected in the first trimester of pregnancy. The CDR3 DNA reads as TGCGCCAGCAGCCCCCCGGGACAGGAACTCTATAATACGCAGTATTTT. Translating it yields CASSPPGQELYNTQYF.